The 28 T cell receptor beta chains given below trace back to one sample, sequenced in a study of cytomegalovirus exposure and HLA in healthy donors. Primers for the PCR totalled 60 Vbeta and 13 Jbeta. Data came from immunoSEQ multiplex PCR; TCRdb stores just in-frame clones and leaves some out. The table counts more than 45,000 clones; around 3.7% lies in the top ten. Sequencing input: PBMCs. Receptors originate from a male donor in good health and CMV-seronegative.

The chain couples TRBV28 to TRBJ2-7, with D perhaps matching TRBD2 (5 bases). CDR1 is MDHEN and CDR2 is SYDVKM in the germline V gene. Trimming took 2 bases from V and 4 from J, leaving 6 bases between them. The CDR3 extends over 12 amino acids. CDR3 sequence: CASSLRGYEQYF. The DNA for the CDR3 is TGTGCCAGCAGTTTACGGGGATACGAGCAGTACTTC.

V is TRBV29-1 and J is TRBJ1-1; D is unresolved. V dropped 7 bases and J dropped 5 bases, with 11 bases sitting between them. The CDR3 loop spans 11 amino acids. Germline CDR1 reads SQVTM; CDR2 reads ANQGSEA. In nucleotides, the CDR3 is TGCAGCGCCAAATTAGTAACTGAAGCTTTCTTT. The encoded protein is CSAKLVTEAFF.

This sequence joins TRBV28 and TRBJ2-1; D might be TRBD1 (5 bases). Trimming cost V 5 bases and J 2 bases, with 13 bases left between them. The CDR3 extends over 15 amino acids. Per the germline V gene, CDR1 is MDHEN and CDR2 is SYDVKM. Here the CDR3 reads CASSLTRVAYNEQFF. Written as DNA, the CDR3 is TGTGCCAGCAGTCTAACCAGGGTCGCCTACAATGAGCAGTTCTTC.

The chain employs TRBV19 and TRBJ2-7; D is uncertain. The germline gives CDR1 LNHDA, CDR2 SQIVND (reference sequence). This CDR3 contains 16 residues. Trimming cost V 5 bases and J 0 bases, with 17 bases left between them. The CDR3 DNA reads TGTGCCAGTAGTTCTGCCGTAGCCCCCAGCTCCTACGAGCAGTACTTC. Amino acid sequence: CASSSAVAPSSYEQYF. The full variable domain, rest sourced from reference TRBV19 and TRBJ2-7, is DGGITQSPKYLFRKEGQNVTLSCEQNLNHDAMYWYRQDPGQGLRLIYYSQIVNDFQKGDIAEGYSVSREKKESFPLTVTSAQKNPTAFYLCASSSAVAPSSYEQYFGPGTRLTVT.

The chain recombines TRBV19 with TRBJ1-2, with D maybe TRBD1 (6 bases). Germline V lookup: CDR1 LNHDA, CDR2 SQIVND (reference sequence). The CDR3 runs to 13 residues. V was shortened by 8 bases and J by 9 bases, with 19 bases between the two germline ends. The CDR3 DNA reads TGTGCCAGTGCGGGGGCTTCGAGGATGCGCTACACCTTC. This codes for CASAGASRMRYTF.

Here the CDR3 DNA reads TGCGCCAGCAGCTTAGCTCCGAACACCGGGGAGCTGTTTTTT. Its protein product is CASSLAPNTGELFF. The V gene is TRBV5-1, the J gene TRBJ2-2; D is unclear. V lost 2 bases to trimming and J lost 0 bases, with 5 bases between them. The CDR3 has 14 amino acids. Germline assignment: CDR1 SGHRS and CDR2 YFSETQ.

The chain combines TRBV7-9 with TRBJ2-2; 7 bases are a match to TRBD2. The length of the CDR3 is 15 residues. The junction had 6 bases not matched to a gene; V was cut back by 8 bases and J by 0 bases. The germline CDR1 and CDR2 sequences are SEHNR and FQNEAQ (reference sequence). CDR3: CASGRGGPNTGELFF. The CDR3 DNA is TGTGCCAGCGGGAGGGGCGGGCCGAACACCGGGGAGCTGTTTTTT.

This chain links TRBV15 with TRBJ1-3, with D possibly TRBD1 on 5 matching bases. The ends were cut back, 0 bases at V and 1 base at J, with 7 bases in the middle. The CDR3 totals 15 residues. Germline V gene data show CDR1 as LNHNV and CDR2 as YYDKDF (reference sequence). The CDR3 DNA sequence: TGTGCCACCAGCAGAGATCAGGGATCTGGAAACACCATATATTTT. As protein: CATSRDQGSGNTIYF.

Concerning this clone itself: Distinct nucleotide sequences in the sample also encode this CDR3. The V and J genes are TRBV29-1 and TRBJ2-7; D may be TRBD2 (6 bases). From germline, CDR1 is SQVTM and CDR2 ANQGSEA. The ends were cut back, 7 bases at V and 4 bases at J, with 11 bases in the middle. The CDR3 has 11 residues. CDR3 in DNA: TGCAGCGCCGGGACTCTTTACGAGCAGTACTTC. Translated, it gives CSAGTLYEQYF.

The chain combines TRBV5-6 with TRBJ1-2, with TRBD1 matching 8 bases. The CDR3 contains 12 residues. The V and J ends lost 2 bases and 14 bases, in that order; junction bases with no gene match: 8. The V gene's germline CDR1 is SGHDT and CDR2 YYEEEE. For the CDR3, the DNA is TGTGCCAGCAGCTTCGGACAGGGACCGGAAACCTTC. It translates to CASSFGQGPETF.

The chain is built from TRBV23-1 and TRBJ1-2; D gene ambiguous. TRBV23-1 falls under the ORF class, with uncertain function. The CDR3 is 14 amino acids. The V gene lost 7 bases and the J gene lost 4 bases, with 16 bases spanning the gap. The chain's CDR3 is CASTREGTGYGYTF. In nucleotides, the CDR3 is TGCGCCAGCACGCGTGAGGGAACCGGCTATGGCTACACCTTC.

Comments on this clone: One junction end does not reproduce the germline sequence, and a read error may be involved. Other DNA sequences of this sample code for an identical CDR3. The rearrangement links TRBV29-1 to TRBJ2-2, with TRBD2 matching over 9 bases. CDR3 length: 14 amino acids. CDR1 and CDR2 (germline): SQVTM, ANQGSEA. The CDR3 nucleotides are TGCAGGGTTGGAGGGCGGGGGGGCACGGGGGAGCTGTTTTTT. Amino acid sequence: CRVGGRGGTGELFF.

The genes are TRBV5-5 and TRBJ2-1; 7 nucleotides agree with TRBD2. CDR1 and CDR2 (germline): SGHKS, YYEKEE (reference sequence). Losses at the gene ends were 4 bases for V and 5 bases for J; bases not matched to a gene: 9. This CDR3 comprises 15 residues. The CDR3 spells CASSPWGGDDNEQFF. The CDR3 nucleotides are TGTGCCAGCAGCCCCTGGGGGGGTGACGACAATGAGCAGTTCTTC.

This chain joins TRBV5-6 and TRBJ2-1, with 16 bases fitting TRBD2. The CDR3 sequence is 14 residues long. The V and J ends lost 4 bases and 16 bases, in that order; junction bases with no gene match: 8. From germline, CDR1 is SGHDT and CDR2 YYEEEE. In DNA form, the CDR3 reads TGTGCCAGCAGCCTGGGACTAGCGGGAGGGCAACATTTCTTC. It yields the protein CASSLGLAGGQHFF.

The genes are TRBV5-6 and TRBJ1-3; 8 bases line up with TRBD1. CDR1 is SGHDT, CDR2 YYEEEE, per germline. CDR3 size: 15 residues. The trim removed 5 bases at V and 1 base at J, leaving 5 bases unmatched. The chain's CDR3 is CASRNRGNSGNTIYF. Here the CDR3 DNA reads TGTGCCAGCAGGAACAGGGGGAATTCTGGAAACACCATATATTTT.

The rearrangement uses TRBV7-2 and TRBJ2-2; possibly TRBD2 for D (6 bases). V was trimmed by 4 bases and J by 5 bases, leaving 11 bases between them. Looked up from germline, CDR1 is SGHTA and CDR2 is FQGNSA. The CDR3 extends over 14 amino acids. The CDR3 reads CASSSGSETGELFF. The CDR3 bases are TGTGCCAGCAGCTCCGGGAGTGAGACCGGGGAGCTGTTTTTT. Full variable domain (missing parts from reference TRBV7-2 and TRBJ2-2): GAGVSQSPSNKVTEKGKDVELRCDPISGHTALYWYRQSLGQGLEFLIYFQGNSAPDKSGLPSDRFSAERTGGSVSTLTIQRTQQEDSAVYLCASSSGSETGELFFGEGSRLTVL.

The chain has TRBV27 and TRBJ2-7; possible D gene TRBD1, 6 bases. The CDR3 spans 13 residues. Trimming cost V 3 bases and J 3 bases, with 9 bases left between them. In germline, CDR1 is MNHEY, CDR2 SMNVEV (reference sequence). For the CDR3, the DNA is TGTGCCAGCAGTTTGGTACAGGGCTACGAGCAGTACTTC. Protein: CASSLVQGYEQYF.

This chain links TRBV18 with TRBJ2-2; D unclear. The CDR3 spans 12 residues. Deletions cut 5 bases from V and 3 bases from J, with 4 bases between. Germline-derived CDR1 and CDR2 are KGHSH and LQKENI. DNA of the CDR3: TGTGCCAGCTCAGAGTACACCGGGGAGCTGTTTTTT. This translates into CASSEYTGELFF. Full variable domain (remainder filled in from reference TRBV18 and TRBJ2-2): NAGVMQNPRHLVRRRGQEARLRCSPMKGHSHVYWYRQLPEEGLKFMVYLQKENIIDESGMPKERFSAEFPKEGPSILRIQQVVRGDSAAYFCASSEYTGELFFGEGSRLTVL.

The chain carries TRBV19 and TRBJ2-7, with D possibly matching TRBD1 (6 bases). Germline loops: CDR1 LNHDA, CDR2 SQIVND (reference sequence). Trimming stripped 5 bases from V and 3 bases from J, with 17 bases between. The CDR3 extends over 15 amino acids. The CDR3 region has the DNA TGTGCCAGTAGTGACCAGACAGGTTCTCGCTACGAGCAGTACTTC. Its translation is CASSDQTGSRYEQYF.

The CDR3 DNA is TGTGCCATCAGTGATTCACAGGGGCCCTACGAGCAGTACTTC. This encodes CAISDSQGPYEQYF. This chain joins TRBV10-3 and TRBJ2-7; 7 bases are shared with TRBD1. This CDR3 has 14 residues. CDR1 and CDR2 (germline): ENHRY, SYGVKD. Trimming took 3 bases from V and 2 from J; bases not matched to a gene: 4.

CDR3 sequence reads: CASSLYTGAASGANVLTF. The CDR3 DNA reads TGCGCCAGCAGCTTGTATACAGGGGCCGCCTCTGGGGCCAACGTCCTGACTTTC. The chain employs TRBV5-1 and TRBJ2-6; 7 bases align to TRBD1. Germline CDR1 reads SGHRS; CDR2 reads YFSETQ. The junction had 7 bases not matched to a gene; V was cut back by 1 base and J by 0 bases. CDR3 length: 18 amino acids. Combining the CDR3 with reference TRBV5-1 and TRBJ2-6 gives the whole variable domain KAGVTQTPRYLIKTRGQQVTLSCSPISGHRSVSWYQQTPGQGLQFLFEYFSETQRNKGNFPGRFSGRQFSNSRSEMNVSTLELGDSALYLCASSLYTGAASGANVLTFGAGSRLTVL.

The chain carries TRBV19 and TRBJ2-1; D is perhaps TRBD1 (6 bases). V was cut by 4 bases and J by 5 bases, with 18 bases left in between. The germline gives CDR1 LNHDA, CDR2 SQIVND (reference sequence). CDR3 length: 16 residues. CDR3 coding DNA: TGTGCCAGTAGTACCAAAACAGGGCCTTCCGACAATGAGCAGTTCTTC. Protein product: CASSTKTGPSDNEQFF.

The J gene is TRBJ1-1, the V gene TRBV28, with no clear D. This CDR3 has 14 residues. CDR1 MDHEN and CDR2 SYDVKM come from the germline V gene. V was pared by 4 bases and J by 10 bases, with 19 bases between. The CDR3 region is CASSYPGSGVAAFF. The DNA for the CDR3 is TGTGCCAGCAGTTACCCGGGAAGTGGGGTGGCAGCTTTCTTT.

CDR3 DNA: TGTGCCAGTAGTATAGCAGGGGGCGCAGGTGAAAAACTGTTTTTT. Translating it yields CASSIAGGAGEKLFF. This chain links TRBV19 with TRBJ1-4, with TRBD1 identical over 8 bases. This CDR3 spans 15 amino acids. The V segment lost 1 base and the J segment 7 bases; nucleotides outside the gene matches: 5. CDR1 and CDR2 (germline): LNHDA, SQIVND (reference sequence).

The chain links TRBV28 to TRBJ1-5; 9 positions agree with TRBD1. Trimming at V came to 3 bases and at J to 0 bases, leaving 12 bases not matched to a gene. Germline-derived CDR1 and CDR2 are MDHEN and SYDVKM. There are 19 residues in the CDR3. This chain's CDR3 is CASSFHRGLGAYSNQPQHF. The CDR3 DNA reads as TGTGCCAGCAGTTTTCACAGGGGGCTAGGGGCTTATAGCAATCAGCCCCAGCATTTT.

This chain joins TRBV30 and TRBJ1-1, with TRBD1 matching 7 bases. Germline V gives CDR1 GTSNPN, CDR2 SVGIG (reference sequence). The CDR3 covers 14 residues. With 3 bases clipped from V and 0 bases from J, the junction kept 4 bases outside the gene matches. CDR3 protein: CAWSRGQMNTEAFF. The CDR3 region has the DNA TGTGCCTGGAGCCGGGGACAGATGAACACTGAAGCTTTCTTT.

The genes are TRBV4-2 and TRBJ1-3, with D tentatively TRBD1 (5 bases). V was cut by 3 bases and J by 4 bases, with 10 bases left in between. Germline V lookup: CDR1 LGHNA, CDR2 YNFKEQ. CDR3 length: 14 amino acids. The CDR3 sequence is CASSQGGTGNTIYF. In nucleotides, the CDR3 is TGTGCCAGCAGCCAGGGGGGTACGGGAAACACCATATATTTT.

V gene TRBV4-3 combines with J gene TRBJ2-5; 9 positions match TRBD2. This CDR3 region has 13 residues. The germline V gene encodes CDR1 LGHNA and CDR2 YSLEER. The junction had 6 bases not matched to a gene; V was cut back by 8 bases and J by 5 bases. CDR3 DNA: TGCGCCAGCTCTAGCGGGGAACGGGAGACCCAGTACTTC. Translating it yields CASSSGERETQYF.